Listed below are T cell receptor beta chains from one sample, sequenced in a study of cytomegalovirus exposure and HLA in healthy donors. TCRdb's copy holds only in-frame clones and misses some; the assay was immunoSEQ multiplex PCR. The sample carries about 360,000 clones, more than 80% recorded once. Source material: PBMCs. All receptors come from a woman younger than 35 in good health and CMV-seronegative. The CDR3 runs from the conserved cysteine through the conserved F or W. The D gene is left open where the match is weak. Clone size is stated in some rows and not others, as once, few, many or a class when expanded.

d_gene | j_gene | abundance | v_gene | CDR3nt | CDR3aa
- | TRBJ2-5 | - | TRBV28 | TGTGCCAGCAGTTTCTCCATAACACAGGGTGGAGAAGAGACCCAGTACTTC | CASSFSITQGGEETQYF
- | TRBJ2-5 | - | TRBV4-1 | TGCGCCAGCAGCCAAGGAGGGAGGGAGACCCAGTACTTC | CASSQGGRETQYF
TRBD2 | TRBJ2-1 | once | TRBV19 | TGTGCCAGTAGTATGGAGCGGGAGGGGAGCTCCTACAATGAGCAGTTCTTC | CASSMEREGSSYNEQFF
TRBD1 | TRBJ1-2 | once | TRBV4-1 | TGCGCCAGCAGCCAAGTGACAGGGGAAGGAAGAAGCTACACCTTC | CASSQVTGEGRSYTF
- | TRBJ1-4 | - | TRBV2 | TGTGCCAGCAAACTATCCTTACTGTTTTTT | CASKLSLLFF
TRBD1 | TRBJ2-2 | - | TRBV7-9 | TGTGCCATCGGGACAGGGAAGAGGACCGGGGAGCTGTTTTTT | CAIGTGKRTGELFF
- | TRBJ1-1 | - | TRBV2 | TGTGCCAGCAAAACAGGGTATCACCTCACTGAAGCTTTCTTT | CASKTGYHLTEAFF
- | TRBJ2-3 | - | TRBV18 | TGTGCCAGCTCCCCTACCACACTAGGAGGGGGCACAGATACGCAGTATTTT | CASSPTTLGGGTDTQYF
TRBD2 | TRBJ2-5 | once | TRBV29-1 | TGCAGCGTTGCGGGGGGGGCCGTCGAGACCCAGTACTTC | CSVAGGAVETQYF
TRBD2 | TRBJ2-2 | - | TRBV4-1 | TGCGCCAGCAGCCAAGAGACTAGCGGGGGCCACACCGGGGAGCTGTTTTTT | CASSQETSGGHTGELFF
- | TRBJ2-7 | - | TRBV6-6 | TGTGCCAGCAGAACCATGGGGAGCTCCTACGAGCAGTACTTC | CASRTMGSSYEQYF
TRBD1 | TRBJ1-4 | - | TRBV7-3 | TGTGCCAGCAGACCCCACAGACAGGGGTGGGCCACTAATGAAAAACTGTTTTTT | CASRPHRQGWATNEKLFF
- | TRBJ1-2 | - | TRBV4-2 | TGTGCCAGCAGCCAGACACAGGGACCTAACTATGGCTACACCTTC | CASSQTQGPNYGYTF
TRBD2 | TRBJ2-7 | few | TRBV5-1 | TGCGCCAGCAGCCTACCTTCCAGGGAGGGGCAGTACTTC | CASSLPSREGQYF